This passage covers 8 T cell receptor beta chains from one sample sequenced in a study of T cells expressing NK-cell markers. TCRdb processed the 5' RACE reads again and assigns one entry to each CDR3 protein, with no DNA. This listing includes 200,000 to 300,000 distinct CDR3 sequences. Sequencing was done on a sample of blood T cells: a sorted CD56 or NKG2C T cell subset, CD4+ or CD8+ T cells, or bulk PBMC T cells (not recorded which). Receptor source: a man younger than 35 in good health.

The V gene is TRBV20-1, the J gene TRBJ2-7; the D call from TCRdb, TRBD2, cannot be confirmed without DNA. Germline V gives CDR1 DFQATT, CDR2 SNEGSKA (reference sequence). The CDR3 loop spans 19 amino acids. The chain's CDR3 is CSARPPGASGSKSLREQYF.

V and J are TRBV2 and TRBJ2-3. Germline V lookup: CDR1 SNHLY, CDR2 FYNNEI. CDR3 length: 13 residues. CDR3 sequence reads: CASRAGVTDTQYF.

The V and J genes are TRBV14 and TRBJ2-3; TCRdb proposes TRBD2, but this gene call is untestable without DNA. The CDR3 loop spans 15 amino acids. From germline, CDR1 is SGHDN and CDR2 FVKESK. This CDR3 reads CASSQLFSSLDTQYF.

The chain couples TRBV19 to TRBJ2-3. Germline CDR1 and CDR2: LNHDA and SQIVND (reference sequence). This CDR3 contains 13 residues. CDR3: CASSIRRGDTQYF. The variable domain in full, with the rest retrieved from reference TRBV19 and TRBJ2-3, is DGGITQSPKYLFRKEGQNVTLSCEQNLNHDAMYWYRQDPGQGLRLIYYSQIVNDFQKGDIAEGYSVSREKKESFPLTVTSAQKNPTAFYLCASSIRRGDTQYFGPGTRLTVL.

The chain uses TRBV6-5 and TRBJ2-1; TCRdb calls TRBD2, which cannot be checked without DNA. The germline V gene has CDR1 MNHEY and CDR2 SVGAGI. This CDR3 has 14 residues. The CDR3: CASRGSGRGNEQFF.

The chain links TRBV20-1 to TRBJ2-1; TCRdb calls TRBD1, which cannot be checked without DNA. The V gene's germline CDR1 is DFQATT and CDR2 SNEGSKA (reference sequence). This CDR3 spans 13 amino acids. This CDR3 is CSASQGLRNEQFF.

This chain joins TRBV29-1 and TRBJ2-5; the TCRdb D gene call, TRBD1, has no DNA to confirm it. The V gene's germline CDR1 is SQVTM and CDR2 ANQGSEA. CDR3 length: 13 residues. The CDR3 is CSVRGDTQETQYF. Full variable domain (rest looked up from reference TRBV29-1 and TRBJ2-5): SAVISQKPSRDICQRGTSLTIQCQVDSQVTMMFWYRQQPGQSLTLIATANQGSEATYESGFVIDKFPISRPNLTFSTLTVSNMSPEDSSIYLCSVRGDTQETQYFGPGTRLLVL.

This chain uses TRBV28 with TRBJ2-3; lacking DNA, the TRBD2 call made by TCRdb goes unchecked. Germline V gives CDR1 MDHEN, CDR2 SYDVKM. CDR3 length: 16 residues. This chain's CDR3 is CASSFVGLTSTDTQYF.